Each of the 10 T cell receptor beta chains below was sequenced from the same sample in a study of blood T cell repertoires in COVID-19. Method: immunoSEQ multiplex PCR; TCRdb's copy keeps in-frame clones and lacks some. Of roughly 30,000 clones listed, around 90% are singletons. Sample: peripheral blood. All receptors derive from a human donor in a cohort sampled during active COVID-19.

The rearrangement uses TRBV20-1 and TRBJ1-1; maybe TRBD1 (5 bases). Looked up from germline, CDR1 is DFQATT and CDR2 is SNEGSKA (reference sequence). Trimming removed 6 bases from V and 8 bases from J, with 13 bases in between. The CDR3 spans 11 residues. CDR3 DNA sequence: TGCAGTGCGAGACGCCAGGGAGAAGCTTTCTTT. Translating gives CSARRQGEAFF.

V is TRBV18 and J is TRBJ2-7; weak D call: TRBD2 (7 bases). The germline gives CDR1 KGHSH, CDR2 LQKENI. Trimming cost V 6 bases and J 5 bases, with 14 bases left between them. The CDR3 covers 13 residues. The CDR3 DNA reads as TGTGCCAGCTCGTGGGGGGGGCAGAACGAGCAGTACTTC. The encoded protein is CASSWGGQNEQYF.

V gene TRBV4-1 combines with J gene TRBJ2-7; 8 positions agree with TRBD2. The V and J ends lost 4 bases and 0 bases, in that order; junction bases with no gene match: 17. The CDR3 has 19 residues. Per germline, CDR1 MGHRA and CDR2 YSYEKL. The CDR3 sequence: CASSPSPGLVLGSSYEQYF. DNA of the CDR3: TGCGCCAGCAGCCCGTCCCCGGGACTAGTTCTGGGTAGCTCCTACGAGCAGTACTTC.

The genes are TRBV3-1 (or the pseudogene TRBV3-2) and TRBJ1-2; tentative D call: TRBD1 (5 bases). Looked up from germline, CDR1 is LGHDT and CDR2 is YNNKEL (reference sequence). The CDR3 has 14 amino acids. Trimming cost V 1 base and J 8 bases, with 14 bases left between them. The CDR3 nucleotides are TGTGCCAGCAGCCAAGCACCAGACAGCCGCGGCTACACCTTC. Protein sequence: CASSQAPDSRGYTF.

The chain has TRBV2 and TRBJ1-6; 10 nucleotides align to TRBD1. Trimming removed 6 bases from V and 9 bases from J; junction bases left unmatched: 11. Germline V gene data show CDR1 as SNHLY and CDR2 as FYNNEI. The CDR3 loop spans 16 amino acids. CDR3 amino acids: CASSTDRGRKGSPLHF. The CDR3 nucleotides read TGTGCCAGCAGCACTGACAGGGGGCGAAAGGGTTCACCCCTCCACTTT.

This chain joins TRBV3-1 (or the pseudogene TRBV3-2) and TRBJ2-3; TRBD2 matches 7 bases. Germline loops: CDR1 LGHDT, CDR2 YNNKEL (reference sequence). With 5 bases clipped from V and 2 bases from J, the junction kept 7 bases outside the gene matches. The CDR3 has 15 residues. The DNA for the CDR3 is TGTGCCAGCAGCACTACCGGGGGGTTCACAGATACGCAGTATTTT. It specifies CASSTTGGFTDTQYF.

The genes are TRBV7-8 and TRBJ1-1; no clear D gene. Trimming stripped 4 bases from V and 4 bases from J, with 7 bases between. The germline CDR1 and CDR2 sequences are SGHVS and FQNEAQ. This CDR3 is built from 12 residues. The CDR3 loop is CASSWASTEAFF. The CDR3 DNA is TGTGCCAGCAGCTGGGCGAGCACTGAAGCTTTCTTT.

The rearrangement uses TRBV11-2 and TRBJ1-2; D not resolved. The germline V gene has CDR1 SGHAT and CDR2 FQNNGV. V shed 6 bases and J shed 5 bases, with 13 bases lying between them. The CDR3 loop spans 13 amino acids. CDR3 nucleotide sequence: TGTGCCAGCAGACGAGTGGCGGGTTATGGCTACACCTTC. Its translation is CASRRVAGYGYTF.

The V and J genes are TRBV29-1 and TRBJ2-7; TRBD1 is a possible D gene (6 bases). The ends were cut back, 6 bases at V and 1 base at J, with 13 bases in the middle. Germline V CDR1 and CDR2: SQVTM, ANQGSEA. The CDR3 contains 13 residues. The CDR3 bases are TGCAGCGTGACAGGTCGGGGTTCCTACGAGCAGTACTTC. This gives the protein CSVTGRGSYEQYF.

Here the CDR3 reads CASSYSAGGTTNEKLFF. In nucleotides, the CDR3 is TGTGCCAGCAGTTACTCCGCGGGCGGGACAACTAATGAAAAACTGTTTTTT. The chain uses TRBV6-2 or TRBV6-3 and TRBJ1-4, with D unresolved. Germline CDR1 and CDR2: MNHEY and SVGEGT. Trimming took 0 bases from V and 0 from J, leaving 11 bases between them. The CDR3 length is 17 residues.